What follows is one T cell receptor beta chain and its context. Its antigen is not known. The CDR3 covers 14 residues. V dropped 1 base and J dropped 4 bases, with 8 bases sitting between them. CDR1 MNHNY and CDR2 SVGAGI come from the germline V gene (reference sequence). The protocol was immunoSEQ multiplex PCR, while the TCRdb copy is restricted to in-frame clones and leaves out a portion. The data show around 86,000 clones, with under 95% seen just once and about 1.1% held by the top ten. These data originate in a study of cytomegalovirus exposure and HLA in healthy donors. Findings and limits, study-wide: That first-cohort TCR clusters tended to co-occur in the 120 or so validation repertoires was found in a later analysis. Many donors carried some public TCRs, although rarity characterized most TCR sequences.

Sequencing was performed on PBMCs. The genes are TRBV6-6 and TRBJ1-3; TRBD1 is a possible D gene (5 bases). The clonotype comes from a woman between 25 and 40 years old in good health and CMV-seropositive. The CDR3 protein is CASSYLQGGNTIYF. The CDR3 region has the DNA TGTGCCAGCAGTTACTTGCAGGGAGGAAACACCATATATTTT.